Following are 9 T cell receptor beta chains from one sample sequenced in a study of cytomegalovirus exposure and HLA in healthy donors. The PCR employed 60 Vbeta primers together with 13 Jbeta primers. TCRdb keeps only in-frame clones here, not all; method: immunoSEQ multiplex PCR. The sample lists about 93,000 clones, about 80% occurring once. The sample taken for sequencing was PBMCs. These receptors originate from a man younger than 40 in good health and CMV-seronegative.

The chain joins TRBV19 to TRBJ2-2; a possible D gene is TRBD1 (5 bases). The V end lost 6 bases, the J end lost 0 bases, and 11 bases lay between the germline ends. The CDR3 is made up of 15 amino acids. Germline V gives CDR1 LNHDA, CDR2 SQIVND (reference sequence). This CDR3 reads CASRWTSANTGELFF. The CDR3 region has the DNA TGTGCCAGTAGGTGGACATCCGCGAACACCGGGGAGCTGTTTTTT. Filled out from reference TRBV19 and TRBJ2-2, the complete variable domain reads DGGITQSPKYLFRKEGQNVTLSCEQNLNHDAMYWYRQDPGQGLRLIYYSQIVNDFQKGDIAEGYSVSREKKESFPLTVTSAQKNPTAFYLCASRWTSANTGELFFGEGSRLTVL.

V usage is TRBV7-3 and J usage is TRBJ2-1; D possibly corresponds to TRBD1 (5 bases). This CDR3 is built from 14 residues. The germline V gene has CDR1 SGHTA and CDR2 FQGTGA. Trimming stripped 2 bases from V and 7 bases from J, with 12 bases between. As DNA, the CDR3 is TGTGCCAGCAGCTTATTGCAGGACAAAAATGAGCAGTTCTTC. Its translation: CASSLLQDKNEQFF.

The chain employs TRBV5-6 and TRBJ1-6; TRBD1 agrees at 7 bases. The CDR3 is 16 residues long. CDR1 and CDR2 (germline): SGHDT, YYEEEE. The trim removed 0 bases at V and 4 bases at J, leaving 4 bases unmatched. CDR3 bases: TGTGCCAGCAGCTTGGAGAGGGGGCGGTATAATTCACCCCTCCACTTT. This sequence encodes CASSLERGRYNSPLHF.

This rearrangement joins TRBV2 to TRBJ2-5; a possible D gene is TRBD1 (5 bases). V was shortened by 5 bases and J by 0 bases, with 7 bases between the two germline ends. Germline V gene data show CDR1 as SNHLY and CDR2 as FYNNEI. The CDR3 consists of 13 residues. The CDR3 nucleotides read TGTGCCAGCAGTCTGGACAACCAAGAGACCCAGTACTTC. This gives the protein CASSLDNQETQYF.

The chain couples TRBV25-1 to TRBJ2-1; D not resolved. Trimming pared 4 bases from V and 15 bases from J, leaving 13 bases between. The CDR3 is made up of 11 amino acids. Germline CDR1 and CDR2: MGHDK and SYGVNS. CDR3 sequence: CASSGGPGSFF. The CDR3 nucleotides read TGTGCCAGCAGTGGTGGGCCCGGCTCGTTCTTC. The variable domain in full, completed from reference TRBV25-1 and TRBJ2-1, reads EADIYQTPRYLVIGTGKKITLECSQTMGHDKMYWYQQDPGMELHLIHYSYGVNSTEKGDLSSESTVSRIRTEHFPLTLESARPSHTSQYLCASSGGPGSFFGPGTRLTVL.

There are a few counts of this clone. Different DNA sequences within this sample yield the same CDR3. The rearrangement links TRBV28 to TRBJ1-2; no definite D call. Trimming took off 8 bases at V and 2 bases at J, with 12 bases between the two ends. The germline gives CDR1 MDHEN, CDR2 SYDVKM. The CDR3 is 13 amino acids. The CDR3 DNA follows: TGTGCCAGCTCGAATGGCGGCAACTATGGCTACACCTTC. Amino acid sequence: CASSNGGNYGYTF.

The genes are TRBV29-1 and TRBJ1-2; 7 bases agree with TRBD1. Germline trimming cut 1 base from V and 0 bases from J; bases unmatched to any gene: 2. In germline, CDR1 is SQVTM, CDR2 ANQGSEA. This CDR3 has 14 residues. In DNA, the CDR3 is TGCAGCGTTGAAGGGGACAGAGCTAACTATGGCTACACCTTC. Its translation: CSVEGDRANYGYTF. Combining the CDR3 with reference TRBV29-1 and TRBJ1-2 gives the whole variable domain SAVISQKPSRDICQRGTSLTIQCQVDSQVTMMFWYRQQPGQSLTLIATANQGSEATYESGFVIDKFPISRPNLTFSTLTVSNMSPEDSSIYLCSVEGDRANYGYTFGSGTRLTVV.

The chain recombines TRBV7-9 with TRBJ2-7; 12 bases map to TRBD1. The CDR3 runs 16 residues. The V gene end was trimmed by 2 bases and the J gene end by 7 bases; junction bases not matched to a gene: 9. The germline CDR1 and CDR2 sequences are SEHNR and FQNEAQ (reference sequence). In DNA form, the CDR3 reads TGTGCCAGCAGCTTATTTTCGGGACAGGGGGCTGAAGAGCAGTACTTC. Translated: CASSLFSGQGAEEQYF.

The rearrangement uses TRBV27 and TRBJ1-5; 7 nucleotides match TRBD1. V was clipped by 2 bases and J by 3 bases; unmatched bases: 4. The V gene's germline CDR1 is MNHEY and CDR2 SMNVEV (reference sequence). The length of the CDR3 is 15 residues. CDR3 nucleotide sequence: TGTGCCAGCAGTTTAAACAGGGGCCTCAATCAGCCCCAGCATTTT. Its translation is CASSLNRGLNQPQHF.